Detailed here is one T cell receptor beta chain. The antigen is undetermined. The germline gives CDR1 SGHRS, CDR2 YFSETQ. CDR3 length: 13 residues. V shed 4 bases and J 10 bases; nucleotides not matched to a gene: 5. TCRdb re-called the 5' RACE reads through MiXCR, storing one row per CDR3 protein. The repertoire holds roughly 300,000 distinct CDR3 sequences, with approximately 8% as singletons. The sample comes from a study of T-cell memory formation after mild COVID-19. The study, taken as a whole, reports: A balance of CD4 and CD8 characterized clones contracting day 15 to 85, whereas later expanders leaned CD4+. Clonal second-wave expansions that peaked on day 37 had unconfirmed SARS-CoV-2 specificity. The main location of contracting CD4+ clones was CM and EM, and that of contracting CD8+ clones was EMRA. Some SARS-CoV-2-responding clones were already detected in memory before infection.

The sequencing input was PBMCs or a T cell subset sorted from them (not recorded which). The TCR originated in a young man who had mild COVID-19 (a few samples of this study predate the infection). Cell type and time point are not known. The J gene is TRBJ1-6, the V gene TRBV5-1; the match to TRBD1 covers 7 bases. CDR3 sequence (DNA): TGCGCCAGCAGCGCGAGACAGGGCTCACCCCTCCACTTT. Translating gives CASSARQGSPLHF.